These T cell receptor beta chains were read from a single sample in a study of blood T cell repertoires in COVID-19. The repertoire was sequenced with immunoSEQ multiplex PCR; TCRdb's copy has only in-frame clones and lacks some. The top ten clones hold roughly 18% of a sample with some 99,000 clones, approximately 87% of them seen once. Input material: peripheral blood. These receptors were taken from a woman aged 55-70 years with acute or convalescent COVID-19. Each CDR3 is given with its conserved first and last residue. D genes are given only for firm matches. Expanded clones are given a class, and other clones once, few, many or no size at all.

>TRBJ1-1|TRBV6-6|NA|TRBD1
CASGYRGNVEGTEAFF
TGTGCCAGCGGCTACAGGGGAAATGTCGAGGGGACTGAAGCTTTCTTT
>TRBJ2-1|TRBV7-9|NA|NA
CASSLSAGDGVYNEQFF
TGTGCCAGCAGCTTAAGTGCCGGGGATGGGGTCTACAATGAGCAGTTCTTC
>TRBJ2-4|TRBV19|once|NA
CASQGLGAKNIQYF
TGTGCCAGCCAGGGGTTAGGGGCCAAAAACATTCAGTACTTC
>TRBJ1-3|TRBV10-3|few|NA
CAIRRDWGAGNTIYF
TGTGCCATCCGGAGGGATTGGGGAGCCGGAAACACCATATATTTT
>TRBJ2-1|TRBV5-1|NA|TRBD1
CASSGGTGSYNEQFF
TGCGCCAGCAGCGGTGGGACAGGGTCCTACAATGAGCAGTTCTTC
>TRBJ2-2|TRBV10-1|NA|NA
CAGPPGELFF
TGCGCCGGCCCCCCCGGGGAGCTGTTTTTT
>TRBJ1-4|TRBV2|NA|TRBD1
CASRGDRNREKLFF
TGTGCCAGCAGGGGGGACAGGAATCGGGAGAAACTGTTTTTT
>TRBJ1-2|TRBV12-3/TRBV12-4|NA|NA
CASSPRTARGYTF
TGTGCCAGCAGTCCCAGGACAGCTCGTGGCTACACCTTC
>TRBJ2-7|TRBV10-1|few|TRBD2
CASSEGTSGGEQYF
TGCGCCAGCAGTGAGGGGACTAGCGGGGGGGAGCAGTACTTC
>TRBJ1-4|TRBV5-6|NA|TRBD1
CASSLETTGEDEKLFF
TGTGCCAGCAGTTTGGAAACTACAGGGGAGGATGAAAAACTGTTTTTT
>TRBJ2-3|TRBV3-1/TRBV3-2|NA|NA
CASSRLGVDFGSPYF
TGTGCCAGCAGCCGCCTCGGGGTCGATTTCGGTTCTCCGTATTTT
>TRBJ2-2|TRBV5-1|once|TRBD1
CASSLVAGGAGELFF
TGCGCCAGCAGCTTGGTTGCAGGGGGAGCCGGGGAGCTGTTTTTT
>TRBJ1-2|TRBV20-1|NA|NA
CSASEVGGAYGYTF
TGCAGTGCTAGTGAGGTGGGAGGCGCCTATGGCTACACCTTC
>TRBJ2-3|TRBV9|once|NA
CASGGITDTQYF
TGTGCCAGCGGAGGGATAACAGATACGCAGTATTTT
>TRBJ1-1|TRBV3-1/TRBV3-2|NA|NA
CASSQDRGNTEAFF
TGTGCCAGCAGCCAAGATCGGGGGAACACTGAAGCTTTCTTT
>TRBJ2-1|TRBV4-1|once|TRBD1
CASSQRPGTGGWVADYNEQFF
TGCGCCAGCAGCCAAAGACCCGGGACAGGGGGCTGGGTAGCGGACTACAATGAGCAGTTCTTC
>TRBJ2-3|TRBV7-9|NA|TRBD2
CASSSGTNTDTQYF
TGTGCCAGCAGCTCGGGGACTAATACAGATACGCAGTATTTT
>TRBJ1-5|TRBV2|NA|NA
CASGPPGSLRSSNQPQHF
TGTGCCAGCGGTCCCCCCGGGTCCCTAAGGAGCAGCAATCAGCCCCAGCATTTT
>TRBJ2-2|TRBV2|NA|TRBD1
CASNKETGYTGELFF
TGTGCCAGCAACAAGGAGACAGGGTACACCGGGGAGCTGTTTTTT
>TRBJ2-1|TRBV28|NA|TRBD1
CASTSLGTDYNEQFF
TGTGCCAGCACAAGTCTAGGGACAGATTACAATGAGCAGTTCTTC
>TRBJ1-1|TRBV5-6|once|TRBD1
CASSWGQGGTEAFF
TGTGCCAGCAGCTGGGGACAGGGTGGCACTGAAGCTTTCTTT
>TRBJ1-1|TRBV6-2/TRBV6-3|NA|NA
CASSSVSGEIAEAFF
TGTGCCAGCAGTTCCGTGTCAGGGGAGATAGCTGAAGCTTTCTTT
>TRBJ2-3|TRBV27|NA|TRBD1
CASSPVNRGPTDTQYF
TGTGCCAGCAGCCCAGTAAACAGGGGGCCGACAGATACGCAGTATTTT
>TRBJ1-2|TRBV7-2|NA|NA
CASSPQSQGTSGYTF
TGTGCCAGCAGCCCCCAGAGCCAGGGTACGTCGGGCTACACCTTC